These 7 T cell receptor beta chains were sequenced from one sample in a study of blood T cell repertoires in COVID-19. Profiling relied on immunoSEQ multiplex PCR, and the TCRdb table lists in-frame clones only, not all of them. This sample has 300,000 or so clones, with just over 85% found just once. The sample was PBMCs or T cells enriched from blood (not recorded which). These receptors came from a woman between 18 and 29 years old who had recovered from COVID-19.

The J gene is TRBJ2-3, the V gene TRBV13; tentative D call: TRBD1 (5 bases). The germline V gene encodes CDR1 PRHDT and CDR2 FYEKMQ (reference sequence). This CDR3 has 15 amino acids. Trimming stripped 2 bases from V and 0 bases from J, with 9 bases between. CDR3 loop: CASSLSTDSTDTQYF. CDR3 nucleotide sequence: TGTGCCAGCAGCTTATCGACAGATAGCACAGATACGCAGTATTTT.

This clone has only one observation. The J gene is TRBJ2-7, the V gene TRBV6-5; 7 nucleotides match TRBD1. V gave up 7 bases and J gave up 5 bases; unmatched junction bases: 8. Germline CDR1 is MNHEY and CDR2 is SVGAGI. The CDR3 has 13 amino acids. CDR3 sequence (DNA): TGTGCCAGCATCCGACAGGGTTCTCACGAGCAGTACTTC. Translated, it gives CASIRQGSHEQYF.

V usage is TRBV18 and J usage is TRBJ2-1, with 9 nucleotides matching TRBD1. This CDR3 region has 17 residues. The V segment lost 1 base and the J segment 5 bases; nucleotides outside the gene matches: 9. Germline CDR1 and CDR2: KGHSH and LQKENI. The CDR3 DNA reads TGTGCCAGCTCACCACGGTCAGACAGGGGGTTCGACAATGAGCAGTTCTTC. It is translated as CASSPRSDRGFDNEQFF. The full variable domain, completed using reference TRBV18 and TRBJ2-1, is NAGVMQNPRHLVRRRGQEARLRCSPMKGHSHVYWYRQLPEEGLKFMVYLQKENIIDESGMPKERFSAEFPKEGPSILRIQQVVRGDSAAYFCASSPRSDRGFDNEQFFGPGTRLTVL.

The V gene is TRBV7-9, the J gene TRBJ2-1; perhaps TRBD2 as D (6 bases). The CDR3 is 15 amino acids. Trimming shortened V by 4 bases and J by 8 bases, and 18 bases separated the two germline ends. The germline CDR1 and CDR2 sequences are SEHNR and FQNEAQ (reference sequence). For the CDR3, the DNA is TGTGCCAGCAGCTACACAGGACTAATGGTAGATGAGCAGTTCTTC. Protein product: CASSYTGLMVDEQFF. Combining the CDR3 with reference TRBV7-9 and TRBJ2-1 gives the whole variable domain DTGVSQNPRHKITKRGQNVTFRCDPISEHNRLYWYRQTLGQGPEFLTYFQNEAQLEKSRLLSDRFSAERPKGSFSTLEIQRTEQGDSAMYLCASSYTGLMVDEQFFGPGTRLTVL.

The sample holds one count of this clone. This CDR3 is CASSSGQGLQPQHF. The CDR3 bases are TGTGCCAGCAGCTCTGGACAGGGACTCCAGCCCCAGCATTTT. V gene TRBV13 combines with J gene TRBJ1-5, with 8 bases that match TRBD1. This CDR3 spans 14 amino acids. CDR1 is PRHDT, CDR2 FYEKMQ, per germline (reference sequence). J gave up 7 bases and V 4 bases, and 6 bases lay outside the gene matches.

This chain uses TRBV7-8 with TRBJ2-5, with a possible D match to TRBD1 (6 bases). The V gene's germline CDR1 is SGHVS and CDR2 FQNEAQ. Trimming cost V 9 bases and J 0 bases, with 14 bases left between them. CDR3 length: 14 residues. The CDR3 loop reads CASSRTAHQETQYF. DNA for the CDR3: TGTGCCAGTTCGCGGACAGCACACCAAGAGACCCAGTACTTC.

This clone was counted between two and nine times. The chain uses TRBV19 and TRBJ2-2; perhaps TRBD1 as D (6 bases). The CDR3 extends over 12 amino acids. CDR1 LNHDA and CDR2 SQIVND come from the germline V gene (reference sequence). V dropped 6 bases and J dropped 6 bases, with 8 bases sitting between them. This CDR3 is CASRQGPGELFF. The CDR3 DNA follows: TGTGCCAGTAGACAGGGTCCCGGGGAGCTGTTTTTT.